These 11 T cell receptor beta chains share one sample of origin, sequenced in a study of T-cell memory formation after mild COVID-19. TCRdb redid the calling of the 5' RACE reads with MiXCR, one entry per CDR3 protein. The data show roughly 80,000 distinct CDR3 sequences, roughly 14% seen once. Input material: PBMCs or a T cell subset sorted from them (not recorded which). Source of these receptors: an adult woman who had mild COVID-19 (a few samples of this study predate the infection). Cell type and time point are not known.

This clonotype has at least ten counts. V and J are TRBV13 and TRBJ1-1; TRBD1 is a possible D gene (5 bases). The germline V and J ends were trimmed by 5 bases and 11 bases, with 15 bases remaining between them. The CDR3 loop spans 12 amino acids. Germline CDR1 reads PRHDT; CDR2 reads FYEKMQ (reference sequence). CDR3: CASSLSGTGAFF. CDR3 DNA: TGTGCCAGCAGCCTATCAGGGACCGGTGCTTTCTTT.

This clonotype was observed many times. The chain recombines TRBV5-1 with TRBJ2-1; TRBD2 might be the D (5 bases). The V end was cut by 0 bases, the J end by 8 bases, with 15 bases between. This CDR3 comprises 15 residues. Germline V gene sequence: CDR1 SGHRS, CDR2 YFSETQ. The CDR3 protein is CASSLESRVWDEQFF. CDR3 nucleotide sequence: TGCGCCAGCAGCTTGGAGTCGAGGGTTTGGGATGAGCAGTTCTTC.

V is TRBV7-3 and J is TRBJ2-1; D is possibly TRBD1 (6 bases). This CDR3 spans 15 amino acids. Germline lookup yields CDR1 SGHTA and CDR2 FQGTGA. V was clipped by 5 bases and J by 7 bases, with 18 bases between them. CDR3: CASSPFSAGDNEQFF. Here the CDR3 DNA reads TGTGCCAGCAGCCCATTCTCTGCAGGGGATAATGAGCAGTTCTTC.

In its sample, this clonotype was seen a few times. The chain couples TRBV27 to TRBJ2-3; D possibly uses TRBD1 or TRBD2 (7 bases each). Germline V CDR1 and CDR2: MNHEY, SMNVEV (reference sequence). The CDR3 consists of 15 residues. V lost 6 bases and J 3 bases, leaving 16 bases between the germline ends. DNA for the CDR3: TGTGCCAGCAGGCCCCAGGGGGGGGTAACAGATACGCAGTATTTT. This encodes CASRPQGGVTDTQYF.

The CDR3 region is CASSHGVPPNTGELFF. As DNA, the CDR3 is TGTGCCAGCAGCCACGGGGTCCCACCGAACACCGGGGAGCTGTTTTTT. The chain carries TRBV7-3 and TRBJ2-2; TRBD2 is a possible D gene (5 bases). Germline values: CDR1 SGHTA, CDR2 FQGTGA. The CDR3 loop spans 16 amino acids. Trimming removed 5 bases at V and 0 bases at J, with 13 bases between. The whole variable domain, remainder taken from reference TRBV7-3 and TRBJ2-2, is GAGVSQTPSNKVTEKGKYVELRCDPISGHTALYWYRQSLGQGPEFLIYFQGTGAADDSGLPNDRFFAVRPEGSVSTLKIQRTERGDSAVYLCASSHGVPPNTGELFFGEGSRLTVL.

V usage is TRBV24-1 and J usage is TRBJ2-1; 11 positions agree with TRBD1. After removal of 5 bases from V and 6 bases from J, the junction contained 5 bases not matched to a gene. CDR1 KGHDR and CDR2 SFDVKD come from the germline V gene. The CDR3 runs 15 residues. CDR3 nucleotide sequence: TGTGCCACCAGTGGCTCCGGGACAGGGGGCAATGAGCAGTTCTTC. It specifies CATSGSGTGGNEQFF.

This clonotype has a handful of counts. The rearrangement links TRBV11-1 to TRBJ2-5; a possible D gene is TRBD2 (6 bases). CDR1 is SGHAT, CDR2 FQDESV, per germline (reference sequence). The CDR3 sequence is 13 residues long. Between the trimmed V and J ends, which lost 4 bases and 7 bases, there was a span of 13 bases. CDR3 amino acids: CASSYRDGGTQYF. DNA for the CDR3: TGTGCCAGCAGCTACCGGGACGGGGGGACCCAGTACTTC.

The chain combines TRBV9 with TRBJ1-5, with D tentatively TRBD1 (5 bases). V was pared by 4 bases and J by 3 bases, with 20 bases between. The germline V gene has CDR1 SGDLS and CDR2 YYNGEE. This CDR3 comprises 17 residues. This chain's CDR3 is CASSREGGSGPNQPQHF. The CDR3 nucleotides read TGTGCCAGCAGCCGCGAGGGAGGATCGGGGCCCAATCAGCCCCAGCATTTT.

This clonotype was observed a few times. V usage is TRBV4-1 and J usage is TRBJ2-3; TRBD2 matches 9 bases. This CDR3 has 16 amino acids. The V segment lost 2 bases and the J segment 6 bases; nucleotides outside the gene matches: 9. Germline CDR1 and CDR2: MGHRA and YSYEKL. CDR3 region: CASSQPSGGRRDTQYF. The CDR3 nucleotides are TGCGCCAGCAGCCAACCCAGCGGGGGGCGACGGGATACGCAGTATTTT.

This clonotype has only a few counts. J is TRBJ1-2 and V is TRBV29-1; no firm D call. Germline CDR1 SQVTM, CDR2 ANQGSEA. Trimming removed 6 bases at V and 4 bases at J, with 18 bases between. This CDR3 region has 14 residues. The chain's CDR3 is CSVQDVGITYGYTF. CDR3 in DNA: TGCAGCGTCCAGGACGTCGGGATTACCTATGGCTACACCTTC.

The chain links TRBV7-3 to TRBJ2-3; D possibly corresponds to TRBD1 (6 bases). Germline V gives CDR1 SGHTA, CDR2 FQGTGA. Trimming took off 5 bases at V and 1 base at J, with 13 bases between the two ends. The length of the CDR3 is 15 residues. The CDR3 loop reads CASSPGRQGTDTQYF. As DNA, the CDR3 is TGTGCCAGCAGCCCCGGGCGACAGGGCACAGATACGCAGTATTTT.